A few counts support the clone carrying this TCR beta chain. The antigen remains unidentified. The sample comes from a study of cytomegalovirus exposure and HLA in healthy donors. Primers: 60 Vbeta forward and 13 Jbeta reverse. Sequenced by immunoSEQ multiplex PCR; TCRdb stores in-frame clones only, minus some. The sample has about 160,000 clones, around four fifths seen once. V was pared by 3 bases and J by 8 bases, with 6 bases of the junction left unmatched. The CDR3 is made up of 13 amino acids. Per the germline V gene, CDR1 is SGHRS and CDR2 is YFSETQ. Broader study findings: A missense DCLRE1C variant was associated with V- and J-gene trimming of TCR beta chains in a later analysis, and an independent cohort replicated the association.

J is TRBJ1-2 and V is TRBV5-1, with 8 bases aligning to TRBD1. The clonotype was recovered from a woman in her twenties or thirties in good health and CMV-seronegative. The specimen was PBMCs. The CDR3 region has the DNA TGCGCCAGCAGCTCCGGGACAGGAGTCGGCTACACCTTC. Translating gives CASSSGTGVGYTF.